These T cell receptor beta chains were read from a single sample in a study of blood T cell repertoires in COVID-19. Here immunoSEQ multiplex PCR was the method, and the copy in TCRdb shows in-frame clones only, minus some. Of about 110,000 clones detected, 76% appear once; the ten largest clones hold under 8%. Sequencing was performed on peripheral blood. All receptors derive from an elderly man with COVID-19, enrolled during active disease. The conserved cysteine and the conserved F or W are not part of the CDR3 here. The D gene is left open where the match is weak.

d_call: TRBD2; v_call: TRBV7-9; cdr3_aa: ASSLPGGLAVYEQY
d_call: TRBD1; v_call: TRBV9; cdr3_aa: ASSVGGQGYYGYT
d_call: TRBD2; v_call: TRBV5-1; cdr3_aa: ASGLAGENTQY
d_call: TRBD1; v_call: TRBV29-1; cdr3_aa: SVDRTGGTEAF
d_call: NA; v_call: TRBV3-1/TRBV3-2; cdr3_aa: ASSHGTNTGNTIY
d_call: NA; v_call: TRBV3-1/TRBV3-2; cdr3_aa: ASSQDRTGRGYT
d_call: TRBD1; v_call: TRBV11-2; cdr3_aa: ASSNRGQPQH
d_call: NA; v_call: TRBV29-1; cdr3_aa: SVDGHRHEQY
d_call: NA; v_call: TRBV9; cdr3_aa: ASSVLAVTGNTIY
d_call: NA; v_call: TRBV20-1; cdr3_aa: SASSGGADREAF
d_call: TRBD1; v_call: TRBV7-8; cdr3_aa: ASSLAKGANTEAF
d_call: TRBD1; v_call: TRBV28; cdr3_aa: ASSPPTGGREETQY
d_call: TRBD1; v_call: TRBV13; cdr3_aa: ASSLPSQGAGTEAF
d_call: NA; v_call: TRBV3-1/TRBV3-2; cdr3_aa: ASSLTSWREAF
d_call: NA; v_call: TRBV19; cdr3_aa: ASRTQANNQPQH
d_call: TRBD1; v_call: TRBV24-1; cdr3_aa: ATSDTRQGADTQY
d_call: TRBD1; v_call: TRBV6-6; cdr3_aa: ASSYHPGTGHEQY
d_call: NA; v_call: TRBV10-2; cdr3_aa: ASSATDSNQPQH
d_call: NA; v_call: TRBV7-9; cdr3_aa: ASSPRTRLADTQY
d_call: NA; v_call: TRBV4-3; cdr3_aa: ASSQERASYGYT
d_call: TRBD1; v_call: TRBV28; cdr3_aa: ASSLFVGQGVTRSPLH
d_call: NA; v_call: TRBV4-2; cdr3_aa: ASSQEEASSQPQH
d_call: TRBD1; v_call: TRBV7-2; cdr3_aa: ASSSGQGQITGELF
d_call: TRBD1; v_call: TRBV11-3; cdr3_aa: ASSAPTGAEVGEQF
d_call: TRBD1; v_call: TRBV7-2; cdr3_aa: ASSPDRDYGYT
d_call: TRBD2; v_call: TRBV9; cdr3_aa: ASSALGGSTDTQY
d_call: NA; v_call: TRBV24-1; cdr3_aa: ATSAISTDTQY
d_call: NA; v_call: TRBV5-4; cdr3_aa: ASRGVGQNYNEQF
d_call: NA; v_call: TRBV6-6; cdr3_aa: ASREQGTQY
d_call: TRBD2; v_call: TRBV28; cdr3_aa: ASSPGLAGEYNEQF
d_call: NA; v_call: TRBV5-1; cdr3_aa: ASSSNGGMNTEAF
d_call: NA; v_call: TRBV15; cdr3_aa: ATSRDRTAGNTIY
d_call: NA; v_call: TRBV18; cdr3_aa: ASSPPAGARSQY
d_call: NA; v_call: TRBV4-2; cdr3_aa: ASSQDPTGTDTQY
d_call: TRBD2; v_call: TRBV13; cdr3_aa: ASSFRLAERNYEQY
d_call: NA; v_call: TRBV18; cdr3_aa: ASSPLSGANVLT
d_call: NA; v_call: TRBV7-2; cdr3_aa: ASSNREYDYEQY
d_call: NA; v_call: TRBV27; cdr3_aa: ASSSSEGNQPQH
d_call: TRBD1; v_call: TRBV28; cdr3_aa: ASRTGWGNGYT
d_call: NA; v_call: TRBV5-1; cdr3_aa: ASSLDRGSTEAF
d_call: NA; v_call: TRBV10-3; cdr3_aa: AISVGLAREETQY
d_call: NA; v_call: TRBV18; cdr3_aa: ASSPEYEQY
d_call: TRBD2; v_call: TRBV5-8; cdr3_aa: ASDGGESYEQY
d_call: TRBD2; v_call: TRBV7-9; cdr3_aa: ASSPTSGSSYEQY
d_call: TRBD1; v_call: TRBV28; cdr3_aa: ASKTGGSSEKLF
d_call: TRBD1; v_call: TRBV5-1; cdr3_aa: ASSYGGPQGKNGYT
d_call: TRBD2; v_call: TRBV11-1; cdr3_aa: ASSQRGNFYEQY
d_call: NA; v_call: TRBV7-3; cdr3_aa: ASSPGGGEETQY
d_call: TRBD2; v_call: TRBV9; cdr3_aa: ASSPGLAAFDEQF
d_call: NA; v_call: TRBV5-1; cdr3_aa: ASSPTDSVLSGNTIY